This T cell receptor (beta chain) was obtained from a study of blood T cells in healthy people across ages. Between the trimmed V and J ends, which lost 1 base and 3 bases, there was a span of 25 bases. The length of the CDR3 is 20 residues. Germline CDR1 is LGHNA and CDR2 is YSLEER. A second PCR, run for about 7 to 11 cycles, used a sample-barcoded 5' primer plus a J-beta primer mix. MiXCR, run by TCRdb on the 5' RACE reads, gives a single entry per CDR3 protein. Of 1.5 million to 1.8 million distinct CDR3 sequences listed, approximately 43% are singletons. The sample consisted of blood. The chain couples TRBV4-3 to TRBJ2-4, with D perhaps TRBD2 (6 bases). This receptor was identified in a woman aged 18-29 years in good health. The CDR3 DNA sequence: TGCGCCAGCAGCCAAGTTTCAACTTCCGGAGGGCCGCTGGGCAAAAACATTCAGTACTTC. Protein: CASSQVSTSGGPLGKNIQYF.